This TCR beta chain is drawn from a study of blood T cell repertoires in COVID-19. Germline V gives CDR1 SGHRS, CDR2 YFSETQ. The CDR3 runs 15 residues. V was clipped by 2 bases and J by 5 bases; unmatched bases: 6. The repertoire was sequenced with immunoSEQ multiplex PCR; TCRdb's copy has only in-frame clones and lacks some. The sample contains about 80,000 clones, approximately 89% of which appear only once. V and J are TRBV5-1 and TRBJ1-1, with TRBD1 matching over 10 bases. The sample consisted of peripheral blood. This clonotype was sampled from a man aged 65 to 79 with active or convalescent COVID-19. CDR3 bases: TGCGCCAGCAGCTTAACTGGGACAGGGGTGACTGAAGCTTTCTTT. Protein sequence: CASSLTGTGVTEAFF.